This T cell receptor (beta chain) was captured in a study of post-analysis software for immune sequencing data. Study-level results: Five TRBV segments were more frequent in patients than controls; TRBV5-6, TRBV5-1 and TRBV20-1 belonged to this group. By F measure, samples from a shared preparation batch strongly co-clustered.

Only a few counts were recorded for this clonotype. What it binds is not known. Germline CDR1 SGHRS, CDR2 YFSETQ. Trimming took 3 bases from V and 4 from J, leaving 8 bases between them. This CDR3 is built from 14 residues. Prepared libraries of TCR beta cDNA carried unique molecular identifiers. MiXCR was run by TCRdb on the PCR reads, yielding one entry per CDR3 protein. Of fewer than 550,000 distinct CDR3 sequences detected, approximately 31% appear once; the ten largest clones hold less than 6%. This chain joins TRBV5-1 and TRBJ2-6; no firm D call. The sample comprised blood. The receptor comes from a girl aged 2-17 years with multiple sclerosis. CDR3 sequence (DNA): TGCGCCAGCAGCTCGCGGACGGGGGCCAACGTCCTGACTTTC. Its translation: CASSSRTGANVLTF.